Presented here are 27 T cell receptor beta chains from one specimen sequenced in a study of cytomegalovirus exposure and HLA in healthy donors. The PCR used 60 Vbeta and 13 Jbeta primers. The table came from immunoSEQ multiplex PCR; TCRdb's copy has only in-frame clones and leaves some out. This table has 140,000 to 150,000 clones, 75% to 80% appearing once. The sample consisted of PBMCs. The receptors shown here come from a woman in her late teens or twenties in good health and CMV-seropositive.

V is TRBV29-1 and J is TRBJ2-1; 8 nucleotides align to TRBD2. With V trimmed by 5 bases and J by 0 bases, 12 bases remained unmatched. This CDR3 spans 17 amino acids. Germline CDR1 and CDR2: SQVTM and ANQGSEA. CDR3 nucleotides: TGCAGCGTTTTGCCAGCGGGGGCCATTAGCTCCTACAATGAGCAGTTCTTC. Protein sequence: CSVLPAGAISSYNEQFF.

This chain links TRBV7-9 with TRBJ2-3; weak D call: TRBD1 (6 bases). The germline V gene encodes CDR1 SEHNR and CDR2 FQNEAQ (reference sequence). The V end lost 4 bases, the J end lost 2 bases, and 10 bases lay between the germline ends. The CDR3 covers 14 residues. The CDR3: CASSWTANTDTQYF. For the CDR3, the DNA is TGTGCCAGCAGCTGGACAGCTAACACAGATACGCAGTATTTT.

In its sample, this clone was seen once. CDR3 DNA: TGTGCCAGCAGCGCCCAGACAGGGGGCTCCTACGAGCAGTACTTC. This codes for CASSAQTGGSYEQYF. The chain employs TRBV9 and TRBJ2-7; 9 nucleotides match TRBD1. Losses at the gene ends were 3 bases for V and 0 bases for J; bases not matched to a gene: 4. Looked up from germline, CDR1 is SGDLS and CDR2 is YYNGEE. This CDR3 has 15 amino acids.

The V call is TRBV5-4, the J call TRBJ2-1, with 8 bases matching TRBD2. The CDR3 length is 16 residues. The germline CDR1 and CDR2 sequences are SGHNT and YYREEE (reference sequence). The V segment lost 0 bases and the J segment 5 bases; nucleotides outside the gene matches: 7. The CDR3 DNA sequence: TGTGCCAGCAGCTTGGCCACCCTAGCGGGTGACAATGAGCAGTTCTTC. Its translation is CASSLATLAGDNEQFF.

The genes are TRBV6-1 and TRBJ1-1, with D perhaps TRBD1 (6 bases). The length of the CDR3 is 17 residues. Trimming pared 3 bases from V and 1 base from J, leaving 18 bases between. In germline, CDR1 is MNHNS, CDR2 SASEGT. CDR3 DNA sequence: TGTGCCAGCAGTGACCTCAGGGGTAGGCAGTGGAACACTGAAGCTTTCTTT. It encodes CASSDLRGRQWNTEAFF.

The chain carries TRBV4-3 and TRBJ2-1, with 10 positions matching TRBD2. The junction had 4 bases not matched to a gene; V was cut back by 5 bases and J by 3 bases. The CDR3 has 15 residues. From germline, CDR1 is LGHNA and CDR2 YSLEER. The CDR3 protein is CASSSGTSDYNEQFF. The CDR3, as DNA: TGCGCCAGCAGCTCCGGGACTAGCGACTACAATGAGCAGTTCTTC.

This chain links TRBV28 with TRBJ2-7, with TRBD2 as a possible D gene (5 bases). Germline CDR1 reads MDHEN; CDR2 reads SYDVKM. V lost 6 bases and J 1 base, leaving 25 bases between the germline ends. The CDR3 totals 18 residues. In nucleotides, the CDR3 is TGTGCCAGCAGCCCGACGCCCTTAAGAGGGCTATATTCCTACGAGCAGTACTTC. As protein: CASSPTPLRGLYSYEQYF.

To note about this clone: A read error may produce the germline difference seen at one junction end. The CDR3 is CASSFSGQGYGQYF. In DNA form, the CDR3 reads TGCGCCAGCAGCTTCTCGGGACAGGGTTACGGGCAGTACTTC. This sequence joins TRBV5-1 and TRBJ2-7; the match to TRBD1 covers 9 bases. The CDR3 totals 14 residues. Looked up from germline, CDR1 is SGHRS and CDR2 is YFSETQ.

This clone was observed a few times. The V gene is TRBV2, the J gene TRBJ2-5; D gene unclear. V gave up 3 bases and J gave up 1 base, with 9 bases separating them. Per the germline V gene, CDR1 is SNHLY and CDR2 is FYNNEI. The length of the CDR3 is 14 residues. The CDR3 bases are TGTGCCAGCAGTGATCTGTCTTTCCAAGAGACCCAGTACTTC. It is translated as CASSDLSFQETQYF.

The J gene is TRBJ2-1, the V gene TRBV2; perhaps TRBD2 as D (7 bases). This CDR3 has 16 amino acids. The V and J ends lost 0 bases and 5 bases respectively, with 14 bases between them. Germline values: CDR1 SNHLY, CDR2 FYNNEI. CDR3 residues: CASSEALRGGNNEQFF. The CDR3 DNA follows: TGTGCCAGCAGTGAAGCGCTTAGGGGGGGGAACAATGAGCAGTTCTTC.

The J gene is TRBJ1-4, the V gene TRBV30; TRBD1 might be the D (5 bases). Looked up from germline, CDR1 is GTSNPN and CDR2 is SVGIG (reference sequence). This CDR3 has 14 amino acids. The V gene lost 0 bases and the J gene lost 7 bases, with 12 bases spanning the gap. CDR3 protein: CAWSVGGGGEKLFF. The CDR3 nucleotides read TGTGCCTGGAGTGTAGGCGGGGGGGGTGAAAAACTGTTTTTT.

In its sample, this clone was seen a few times. The V gene is TRBV7-9, the J gene TRBJ2-1; 14 bases agree with TRBD2. The CDR3 totals 17 residues. V trimming: 3 bases; J trimming: 7 bases; junction bases outside the gene matches: 8. Germline CDR1 SEHNR, CDR2 FQNEAQ (reference sequence). The DNA of the CDR3 is TGTGCCAGCAGCTTGACTAGCGGGGGGGCTAATATGAATGAGCAGTTCTTC. Its protein product is CASSLTSGGANMNEQFF.

The chain employs TRBV5-6 and TRBJ1-4; D remains ambiguous. CDR1 and CDR2 from the germline V gene are SGHDT and YYEEEE. The CDR3 length is 17 residues. V lost 2 bases to trimming and J lost 4 bases, with 18 bases between them. CDR3 bases: TGTGCCAGCAGCTTCGGAGATTCCGAACACGGTAATGAAAAACTGTTTTTT. As protein: CASSFGDSEHGNEKLFF.

The rearrangement links TRBV7-6 to TRBJ2-5; D is perhaps TRBD1 (5 bases). With 1 base removed from V and 3 bases from J, the gap between germline ends came to 15 bases. CDR1 is SGHVS, CDR2 FNYEAQ, per germline. This CDR3 has 16 amino acids. The chain's CDR3 is CASSLGTLPLKETQYF. DNA of the CDR3: TGTGCCAGCAGCTTAGGGACATTACCATTAAAAGAGACCCAGTACTTC.

The chain carries TRBV5-1 and TRBJ2-7; 7 bases are shared with TRBD2. The CDR3 covers 16 residues. Germline CDR1 reads SGHRS; CDR2 reads YFSETQ. The V segment lost 0 bases and the J segment 6 bases; nucleotides outside the gene matches: 12. The CDR3 bases are TGCGCCAGCAGCTTGGCCGGGGCGGGGGAATTCCTCGAGCAGTACTTC. It specifies CASSLAGAGEFLEQYF.

The gene calls are TRBV6-4 and TRBJ2-3, with 8 bases that match TRBD2. With 0 bases clipped from V and 2 bases from J, the junction kept 4 bases outside the gene matches. The CDR3 totals 16 residues. In germline, CDR1 is MRHNA, CDR2 SNTAGT. The CDR3 DNA reads TGTGCCAGCAGTGACTCAAGGACTAGCAACACAGATACGCAGTATTTT. Translated: CASSDSRTSNTDTQYF.

The chain carries TRBV15 and TRBJ1-1; D is uncertain. The CDR3 is 13 residues long. Germline V gene data show CDR1 as LNHNV and CDR2 as YYDKDF (reference sequence). With 5 bases removed from V and 5 bases from J, the gap between germline ends came to 12 bases. CDR3 bases: TGTGCCACCAGCCTTCCCCCGGGGACTGAAGCTTTCTTT. Residues: CATSLPPGTEAFF.

A single count supports this clone. The chain has TRBV19 and TRBJ2-7, with D perhaps TRBD1 (6 bases). The V gene's germline CDR1 is LNHDA and CDR2 SQIVND (reference sequence). This CDR3 contains 15 residues. V was clipped by 4 bases and J by 0 bases, with 13 bases between them. The CDR3, as DNA: TGTGCCAGTAGTACGGGACACAGGAGCTCCTACGAGCAGTACTTC. Translation: CASSTGHRSSYEQYF.

The table lists this clone with a count of one. The chain links TRBV6-1 to TRBJ2-7; 13 bases line up with TRBD2. V gave up 4 bases and J gave up 4 bases; unmatched junction bases: 4. There are 15 residues in the CDR3. Germline CDR1 and CDR2: MNHNS and SASEGT. Written as DNA, the CDR3 is TGTGCCAGCAGTGCTCAGACTAGCGGGGGGTACGAGCAGTACTTC. Protein: CASSAQTSGGYEQYF.

The chain employs TRBV7-6 and TRBJ2-5; maybe TRBD1 (6 bases). Germline V gives CDR1 SGHVS, CDR2 FNYEAQ. CDR3 length: 16 amino acids. Trimming pared 5 bases from V and 4 bases from J, leaving 20 bases between. CDR3 protein: CASSHGTGPDRETQYF. The CDR3 DNA follows: TGTGCCAGCAGCCACGGTACGGGGCCGGACAGAGAGACCCAGTACTTC.

The chain couples TRBV29-1 to TRBJ1-1, with 9 bases matching TRBD1. Germline CDR1 is SQVTM and CDR2 is ANQGSEA. J was trimmed by 5 bases and V by 4 bases; bases with no gene match: 11. The CDR3 covers 15 residues. CDR3 protein: CSVVSTGTGITEAFF. The CDR3 nucleotides are TGCAGCGTTGTTTCCACCGGGACAGGGATAACTGAAGCTTTCTTT.

This clone appeared a single time. The chain combines TRBV6-1 with TRBJ2-7; D is unresolved. V gave up 6 bases and J gave up 4 bases, with 16 bases separating them. Germline loops: CDR1 MNHNS, CDR2 SASEGT. The CDR3 has 14 amino acids. CDR3 bases: TGTGCCAGCAGCCCTAGAGGCCCATCGTACGAGCAGTACTTC. This encodes CASSPRGPSYEQYF.

The genes are TRBV9 and TRBJ2-1, with 7 bases that match TRBD2. The CDR3 is 16 amino acids. V trimming: 3 bases; J trimming: 4 bases; junction bases outside the gene matches: 10. Germline V gene sequence: CDR1 SGDLS, CDR2 YYNGEE. CDR3 in DNA: TGTGCCAGCAGCGGTCTAGCGGTTGACTTATACAATGAGCAGTTCTTC. Its translation is CASSGLAVDLYNEQFF.

CDR3 coding DNA: TGTGCCAGCAGCCCCCGGACAGGGGGAAATTACAATGAGCAGTTCTTC. Residues: CASSPRTGGNYNEQFF. The chain is built from TRBV7-8 and TRBJ2-1, with 10 bases matching TRBD1. Germline CDR1 SGHVS, CDR2 FQNEAQ. The CDR3 loop spans 16 amino acids. V was clipped by 5 bases and J by 4 bases; unmatched bases: 8.

The chain links TRBV7-9 to TRBJ1-1; D perhaps matches TRBD1 (5 bases). The CDR3 is 13 residues long. Germline CDR1 is SEHNR and CDR2 is FQNEAQ (reference sequence). The V end lost 5 bases, the J end lost 4 bases, and 11 bases lay between the germline ends. The CDR3 sequence: CASSLGLGTEAFF. The DNA for the CDR3 is TGTGCCAGCAGCCTGGGACTAGGCACTGAAGCTTTCTTT.

The chain has TRBV27 and TRBJ1-1; D is possibly TRBD1 (5 bases). This CDR3 is built from 14 residues. Germline CDR1 MNHEY, CDR2 SMNVEV (reference sequence). V lost 3 bases and J 1 base, leaving 9 bases between the germline ends. This CDR3 is CASSFLGANTEAFF. The CDR3 DNA is TGTGCCAGCAGTTTCCTAGGGGCGAACACTGAAGCTTTCTTT.

The chain employs TRBV19 and TRBJ2-1; D may be TRBD1 (6 bases). Trimming cost V 1 base and J 6 bases, with 7 bases left between them. The CDR3 is 13 amino acids. The V gene's germline CDR1 is LNHDA and CDR2 SQIVND (reference sequence). The CDR3 DNA follows: TGTGCCAGTAGTATAGGCAGGGGCAATGAGCAGTTCTTC. Residues: CASSIGRGNEQFF.